A selection of T cell receptor beta chains follows, all from one sample in a study of blood T cells in healthy people across ages. MiXCR, applied by TCRdb to the 5' RACE reads, yields one record per CDR3 protein. The repertoire holds roughly 1,500,000 distinct CDR3 sequences, roughly 30% seen once, with approximately 10% in the top ten. The sequenced sample consisted of blood. These receptors were collected from a woman in her 30s in good health. The CDR3 runs from the conserved cysteine through the conserved F or W. Fields, in order: V gene, D gene, J gene, clone size, CDR3 protein, CDR3 DNA. A D gene is named only where the DNA matches it firmly. The size of a clone is reported for some rows only, either as once, few or many, or as a class for expanded clones.

TRBV27,TRBD1,TRBJ2-5,few,CASSSPPVKGAQETQYF,TGTGCCAGCAGTTCGCCCCCGGTAAAGGGGGCTCAAGAGACCCAGTACTTC
TRBV20-1,.,TRBJ1-5,.,CSVAELGQPQHF,TGCAGTGTCGCTGAGTTGGGACAGCCCCAGCATTTT
TRBV27,.,TRBJ2-3,few,CASSLSKGGRDTQYF,TGTGCCAGCAGTTTATCGAAAGGGGGTCGGGATACGCAGTATTTT
TRBV20-1,TRBD1,TRBJ2-1,.,CSASLGQGTYNEQFF,TGCAGTGCTAGTCTAGGACAGGGAACTTACAATGAGCAGTTCTTC
TRBV27,TRBD2,TRBJ2-7,once,CASSLFPLAGVLEYEQYF,TGTGCCAGCAGTTTATTCCCACTAGCGGGAGTGTTAGAGTACGAGCAGTACTTC
TRBV15,TRBD2,TRBJ2-1,few,CACSAGTYNEQFF,TGTGCCTGTTCAGCGGGAACCTACAATGAGCAGTTCTTC
TRBV10-2,.,TRBJ2-1,.,CASSDPGPVEQFF,TGCGCCAGCAGTGACCCAGGGCCGGTTGAGCAGTTCTTC
TRBV5-1,.,TRBJ2-2,.,CASSLGPNPRTGELFF,TGCGCCAGCAGCTTGGGACCAAATCCGCGCACCGGGGAGCTGTTTTTT
TRBV10-2,TRBD2,TRBJ2-5,.,CASSEPLSLAGETYQETQYF,TGCGCCAGCAGTGAGCCCCTGTCTTTGGCGGGGGAGACGTACCAAGAGACCCAGTACTTC
TRBV27,.,TRBJ2-2,.,CASRTSSAGERFF,TGTGCCAGCAGAACTAGTTCTGCCGGGGAGCGGTTTTTT
TRBV5-1,TRBD1,TRBJ2-7,many,CASSPPGQGAHEQYF,TGCGCCAGCAGCCCTCCGGGACAGGGGGCCCACGAGCAGTACTTC
TRBV29-1,.,TRBJ2-3,few,CSAGTALSTDTQYF,TGCAGCGCAGGAACGGCCTTAAGCACAGATACGCAGTATTTT
TRBV7-8,.,TRBJ1-1,.,CASSVAETGTEAFF,TGTGCCAGCAGCGTCGCCGAAACGGGCACTGAAGCTTTCTTT
TRBV25-1,.,TRBJ1-5,.,CASSEAGYQPQHF,TGTGCCAGCAGTGAAGCGGGGTATCAGCCCCAGCATTTT
TRBV5-5,TRBD2,TRBJ2-1,.,CASSLAGGLHTRNEQFF,TGTGCCAGCAGCTTGGCGGGAGGGCTGCATACGCGCAATGAGCAGTTCTTC
TRBV20-1,TRBD1,TRBJ2-7,.,CSATGTGPHEQYF,TGCAGTGCTACAGGGACAGGGCCCCACGAGCAGTACTTC
TRBV12-3/TRBV12-4,TRBD2,TRBJ2-1,.,CASRQLPWREGTGYNEQFF,TGTGCCAGCAGACAACTCCCTTGGCGGGAGGGGACCGGGTACAATGAGCAGTTCTTC
TRBV5-6,.,TRBJ1-5,.,CASSLRQAPGQPQHF,TGTGCCAGCAGCTTACGACAGGCCCCAGGGCAGCCCCAGCATTTT
TRBV5-1,.,TRBJ2-3,few,CASSFSGSGGDTQYF,TGCGCCAGCAGCTTTAGCGGATCTGGGGGAGATACGCAGTATTTT
TRBV14,.,TRBJ2-1,.,CASSQLSYNEQFF,TGTGCCAGCAGCCAACTCAGCTACAATGAGCAGTTCTTC
TRBV4-1,TRBD1,TRBJ1-1,.,CASSQGQGRNTEAFF,TGCGCCAGCAGCCAAGGACAGGGAAGGAACACTGAAGCTTTCTTT
TRBV7-2,.,TRBJ2-3,.,CASSSYGGGYTDAQYF,TGTGCCAGCAGCTCTTATGGGGGCGGGTACACAGATGCGCAGTATTTT
TRBV5-1,TRBD2,TRBJ2-3,.,CASSLGGTSGTHTQYF,TGCGCCAGCAGCTTGGGAGGGACTAGCGGCACTCATACGCAGTATTTT
TRBV11-1,.,TRBJ2-1,.,CASSLGLAGGIENEQFF,TGTGCCAGCAGCTTAGGGCTAGCTGGGGGGATAGAAAATGAGCAGTTCTTC
TRBV27,.,TRBJ1-2,many,CASSPSPPAAYTF,TGTGCCAGCAGTCCCTCCCCTCCGGCGGCTTACACCTTC
TRBV9,.,TRBJ2-6,.,CASSVGQAATSGANVLTF,TGTGCCAGCAGCGTAGGGCAGGCAGCTACCTCTGGGGCCAACGTCCTGACTTTC
TRBV7-2,TRBD2,TRBJ2-5,many,CASSGTSGRGETQYF,TGTGCCAGCAGCGGGACTAGCGGGAGGGGAGAGACCCAGTACTTC
TRBV9,.,TRBJ1-2,once,CASSVAERVSNYGYTF,TGTGCCAGCAGCGTAGCTGAGAGGGTCTCAAACTATGGCTACACCTTC
TRBV7-6,.,TRBJ2-5,.,CASSYGRGQETQYF,TGTGCCAGCAGCTACGGCAGGGGCCAAGAGACCCAGTACTTC
TRBV2,.,TRBJ2-5,.,CASRERASGQETQYF,TGTGCCAGCAGAGAGCGGGCCAGCGGGCAAGAGACCCAGTACTTC
TRBV5-1,.,TRBJ2-1,.,CASSSDTRSYNEQFF,TGCGCCAGCAGCTCGGACACCCGCTCCTACAATGAGCAGTTCTTC
TRBV15,.,TRBJ2-3,.,CATSGESTDTQYF,TGTGCCACCAGCGGGGAAAGCACAGATACGCAGTATTTT
TRBV10-3,TRBD1,TRBJ1-5,few,CAISSDRGKSNQPQHF,TGTGCCATCAGCAGTGACAGGGGGAAGAGCAATCAGCCCCAGCATTTT
TRBV7-9,TRBD2,TRBJ2-1,.,CASRAGTSGIYNEQFF,TGTGCCAGCAGAGCCGGGACTAGCGGGATCTACAATGAGCAGTTCTTC
TRBV13,.,TRBJ2-1,few,CASSSRLAEEQFF,TGTGCCAGCAGCTCCAGGCTGGCGGAGGAGCAGTTCTTC
TRBV27,.,TRBJ1-2,.,CASSLSRTSTYGYTF,TGTGCCAGCAGTTTATCCCGGACAAGCACCTATGGCTACACCTTC
TRBV12-3/TRBV12-4,.,TRBJ1-1,.,CASSRAGDGTEAFF,TGTGCCAGCAGTCGAGCAGGGGATGGGACTGAAGCTTTCTTT
TRBV20-1,TRBD2,TRBJ2-1,few,CSASGGAGNEQFF,TGCAGTGCTAGCGGGGGGGCTGGGAATGAGCAGTTCTTC
TRBV12-3/TRBV12-4,.,TRBJ2-1,few,CASSLIARRNEQFF,TGTGCCAGCAGTTTGATCGCCAGGAGGAATGAGCAGTTCTTC
TRBV9,.,TRBJ2-1,.,CASSVAGPSYNEQFF,TGTGCCAGCAGCGTAGCCGGACCATCCTACAATGAGCAGTTCTTC
TRBV7-9,.,TRBJ2-5,.,CASSKTRGKETQYF,TGTGCCAGCAGCAAGACGCGGGGAAAAGAGACCCAGTACTTC
TRBV4-1,TRBD2,TRBJ2-5,many,CASSLGLAGTETQYF,TGCGCCAGCAGCCTAGGACTAGCGGGAACAGAGACCCAGTACTTC
TRBV4-1,TRBD1,TRBJ1-2,many,CASSQPGTEANYGYTF,TGCGCCAGCAGCCAACCAGGGACAGAAGCTAACTATGGCTACACCTTC
TRBV25-1,.,TRBJ2-1,few,CASSEYSGSSFRNEQFF,TGTGCCAGCAGTGAATATTCTGGCAGTTCCTTCAGGAATGAGCAGTTCTTC
TRBV5-4,.,TRBJ1-2,many,CASSLSTGNYGYTF,TGTGCCAGCAGCTTGAGTACGGGCAACTATGGCTACACCTTC
TRBV14,.,TRBJ2-3,many,CASSQGATDTQYF,TGTGCCAGCAGCCAAGGGGCCACAGATACGCAGTATTTT
TRBV4-1,.,TRBJ1-1,.,CASSQYRFMGAFF,TGCGCCAGCAGCCAATACCGATTTATGGGAGCTTTCTTT
TRBV20-1,TRBD2,TRBJ2-5,many,CSARAIAGRQETQYF,TGCAGTGCTAGAGCTATAGCGGGACGCCAAGAGACCCAGTACTTC
TRBV9,.,TRBJ2-7,.,CASSPNPGQREQYF,TGTGCCAGCAGCCCCAATCCCGGACAGCGTGAGCAGTACTTC
TRBV4-2,.,TRBJ2-1,.,CASSQDYTKGDEQFF,TGTGCCAGCAGCCAAGATTATACGAAGGGCGATGAGCAGTTCTTC
TRBV7-9,TRBD2,TRBJ2-1,.,CASSSVAGPSYNEQFF,TGTGCCAGCAGCTCAGTAGCGGGACCCTCCTACAATGAGCAGTTCTTC
TRBV7-9,TRBD1,TRBJ2-3,.,CASGTGYDTQYF,TGTGCCAGCGGGACAGGGTACGATACGCAGTATTTT
TRBV29-1,TRBD2,TRBJ2-7,.,CSAEGTTNYEQYF,TGCAGCGCAGAGGGGACTACGAACTACGAGCAGTACTTC
TRBV20-1,.,TRBJ2-3,many,CSAPGVRDINLLRDTQYF,TGCAGTGCACCTGGGGTGAGGGACATCAACCTCCTAAGAGATACGCAGTATTTT
TRBV4-1,.,TRBJ1-2,.,CASSPKGVDRSPGYTF,TGCGCCAGCAGCCCGAAAGGAGTCGACAGATCCCCTGGCTACACCTTC